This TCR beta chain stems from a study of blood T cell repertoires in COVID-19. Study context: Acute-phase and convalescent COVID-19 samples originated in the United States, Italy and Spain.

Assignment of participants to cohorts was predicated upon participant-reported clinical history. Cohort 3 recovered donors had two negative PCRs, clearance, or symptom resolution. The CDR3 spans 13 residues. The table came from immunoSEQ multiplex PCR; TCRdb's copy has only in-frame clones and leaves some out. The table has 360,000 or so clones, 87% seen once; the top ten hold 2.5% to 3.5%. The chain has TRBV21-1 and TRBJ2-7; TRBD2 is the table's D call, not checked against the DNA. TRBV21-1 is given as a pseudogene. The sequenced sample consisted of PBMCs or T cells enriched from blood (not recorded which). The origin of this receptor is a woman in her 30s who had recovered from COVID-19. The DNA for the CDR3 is TGTGCCAGCAGCACGGGACTAGACTACGAGCAGTACTTC. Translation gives CASSTGLDYEQYF.